This T cell receptor (beta chain) was retrieved from a study of T cells after yellow fever vaccination. About this clonotype: Its antigen is not known.

A single record per CDR3 protein comes from TCRdb applying MiXCR to the 5' RACE reads. The sample holds hundreds of thousands of distinct CDR3 sequences, 18% seen once. This CDR3 is 15 amino acids long. The germline gives CDR1 LGHNA, CDR2 YSLEER. V lost 2 bases and J 6 bases, leaving 13 bases between the germline ends. Study outcomes and limitations: Few clonotypes appeared in both CD4 and CD8 compartments. Within FACS-sorted repertoires, abundant clonotypes contaminating from the bulk population could be present.

The genes are TRBV4-3 and TRBJ1-4; perhaps TRBD1 as D (6 bases). The material sequenced was PBMCs, taken before the yellow fever booster vaccination. The sequence derives from a man younger than 30 who received the YFV17D yellow fever vaccine. The CDR3 coding sequence is TGCGCCAGCAGCCAACCACAGGGAAGTCATGAAAAACTGTTTTTT. Amino acid sequence: CASSQPQGSHEKLFF.